This T cell receptor (beta chain) stems from a study of shared clonotypes between healthy human individuals. In the source study's methods: ImmunoSEQ gave junction-only sequences without quality scores, so filtering differed. Produced via immunoSEQ multiplex PCR; TCRdb's table is partial and in-frame only. V and J calls and clone size are those listed in that table; D and trimming were worked out from the DNA. The sample contains about 2.5 million clones, about nine tenths of which appear only once. Study-wide findings and caveats: Despite large depth, sorted-subset datasets appeared incompletely sequenced.

CDR3 length: 15 residues. V trimming: 1 base; J trimming: 9 bases; junction bases outside the gene matches: 5. Germline CDR1 KGHSH, CDR2 LQKENI. Comments on this clone: Its target is not known.

The specimen was naive CD4+ T cells from PBMCs. Indicated subset: CD45RA+ positively selected. The chain recombines TRBV18 with TRBJ2-1, with TRBD2 matching over 11 bases. The sequence was obtained from a man in his late teens or twenties in good health. Some clones in this sample may be carry-over from other donors' samples. As DNA, the CDR3 is TGTGCCAGCTCACCACAACTAGCGGGAGAGGGTGAGCAGTTCTTC. Translated: CASSPQLAGEGEQFF.